This is a list of T cell receptor beta chains from one sample in a study of T cell changes during pregnancy in multiple sclerosis. TCRdb's copy holds only in-frame clones and misses some; the assay was immunoSEQ multiplex PCR. The profile shows 40,000 to 45,000 clones, nearly 90% of them singletons. Source: CD4+ T cells from peripheral blood mononuclear cells, taken in the first trimester of pregnancy. All receptors come from a female donor with multiple sclerosis, enrolled in a pregnancy study. Both conserved end residues are part of each CDR3. The D gene is left open where the match is weak. Only some rows state a clone size, as once, few, many or a class for expanded clones.

J gene | V gene | clone size | D gene | CDR3 DNA | CDR3 protein
TRBJ1-4 | TRBV5-1 | NA | NA | TGCGCCAGCAGCTTGGCGGCAGCGGGTGAAAAACTGTTTTTT | CASSLAAAGEKLFF
TRBJ1-1 | TRBV30 | NA | NA | TGTGCCTTAGGGGGGAACACTGAAGCTTTCTTT | CALGGNTEAFF
TRBJ1-5 | TRBV2 | NA | NA | TGTGCCAGCAATAGGGACAAAAATCAGCCCCAGCATTTT | CASNRDKNQPQHF
TRBJ1-4 | TRBV7-2 | NA | NA | TGTGCCAGCAGCTCAGACAGTGCCCTTAATGAAAAACTGTTTTTT | CASSSDSALNEKLFF
TRBJ2-1 | TRBV4-3 | NA | TRBD2 | TGCGCCAGCAGCCACGGACTAGCGGGCAACGGCGTCAATGAGCAGTTCTTC | CASSHGLAGNGVNEQFF
TRBJ2-6 | TRBV27 | once | TRBD1 | TGTGCCAGCAGTTTGCTCGGGACAGGGGGATCTGGGGCCAACGTCCTGACTTTC | CASSLLGTGGSGANVLTF
TRBJ1-1 | TRBV7-9 | NA | TRBD1 | TGTGCCAGCAGCTCGGGACAGTTTTTCATGAACACTGAAGCTTTCTTT | CASSSGQFFMNTEAFF
TRBJ2-1 | TRBV29-1 | NA | NA | TGCAGCGTTGACGGTCTAGCGCGTACTAACAATGAGCAGTTCTTC | CSVDGLARTNNEQFF
TRBJ2-7 | TRBV7-2 | NA | TRBD2 | TGTGCCAGCAGCTCGGGATCCGGGAGGGAGCAGTACTTC | CASSSGSGREQYF
TRBJ1-5 | TRBV30 | NA | TRBD1 | TGTGCCGGATCAGCGGGACAGGGGGGAGTGGGCCAGCCCCAGCATTTT | CAGSAGQGGVGQPQHF
TRBJ1-6 | TRBV5-1 | once | NA | TGCGCCAGCAGCTTGGACAGGGACAAATCACCCCTCCACTTT | CASSLDRDKSPLHF
TRBJ2-1 | TRBV11-3 | few | TRBD2 | TGTGCCAGCAGCTTAGAGACTAGCGGCTACAATGAGCAGTTCTTC | CASSLETSGYNEQFF
TRBJ1-3 | TRBV2 | NA | TRBD1 | TGTGCCAGCGCGAGACAGGGGATCTCTGGAAGCACCATATATTTT | CASARQGISGSTIYF
TRBJ2-6 | TRBV19 | NA | NA | TGTGCCAGTAGTGAGCTCCGTTCTGGGGCCAACGTCCTGACTTTC | CASSELRSGANVLTF
TRBJ1-1 | TRBV2 | once | NA | TGTGCCAGCAGTCGACAGATGAACACTGAAGCTTTCTTT | CASSRQMNTEAFF
TRBJ2-2 | TRBV7-2 | NA | NA | TGTGCCAGCAGTTTCACAGGGATCCCCGGGGAGCTGTTTTTT | CASSFTGIPGELFF
TRBJ1-2 | TRBV7-2 | NA | TRBD1 | TGTGCCAGCAGTTCAGGGGGCAGAGGCTACACCTTC | CASSSGGRGYTF
TRBJ2-6 | TRBV19 | NA | TRBD1 | TGTGCCAGTAGTATCCCCGGGACAGGGGGCGCTGGGGCCAACGTCCTGACTTTC | CASSIPGTGGAGANVLTF
TRBJ1-5 | TRBV28 | few | NA | TGTGCCAGCGGCCCCAATCAGCCCCAGCATTTT | CASGPNQPQHF
TRBJ1-1 | TRBV6-1 | NA | NA | TGTGCCAGCAGTGGTTACAGGAACACTGAAGCTTTCTTT | CASSGYRNTEAFF
TRBJ2-1 | TRBV30 | NA | TRBD2 | TGTGCCTGGAGTGCCGGGGTAGCGGGAAACAATGAGCAGTTCTTC | CAWSAGVAGNNEQFF
TRBJ1-2 | TRBV10-3 | NA | NA | TGTGCCATCAGTGAGTCTAGGACACCCCCATCTAACTATGGCTACACCTTC | CAISESRTPPSNYGYTF
TRBJ2-1 | TRBV7-2 | NA | TRBD2 | TGTGCCAGCAGCTTAGAGAATAGCGGGAGGAATGAGCAGTTCTTC | CASSLENSGRNEQFF
TRBJ2-7 | TRBV6-5 | once | NA | TGTGCCAGCTTAAACTCAAAGTCGGGCGAGCAGTACTTC | CASLNSKSGEQYF
TRBJ1-2 | TRBV19 | NA | TRBD1 | TGTGCCAGTAACCCCGTGGGACAGGGAGTTCGGAACTATGGCTACACCTTC | CASNPVGQGVRNYGYTF
TRBJ1-2 | TRBV19 | NA | NA | TGTGCCGTTGGACATCCCTATTGGGGCTACACCTTC | CAVGHPYWGYTF
TRBJ2-1 | TRBV19 | NA | NA | TGTGCCAGTAGTAAACCATTTCGGAGTAATGAGCAGTTCTTC | CASSKPFRSNEQFF
TRBJ2-5 | TRBV7-2 | NA | NA | TGTGCCAGCGGCTCGGAGACCCAGTACTTC | CASGSETQYF
TRBJ2-7 | TRBV18 | NA | TRBD1 | TGTGCCAGCTCACCACCGGGACAGCCCTACGAGCAGTACTTC | CASSPPGQPYEQYF
TRBJ2-7 | TRBV20-1 | NA | NA | TGCAGTGCTAGGGAGAACTACGAGCAGTACTTC | CSARENYEQYF
TRBJ2-3 | TRBV7-9 | NA | TRBD1 | TGTGCCAGCAGTGGGACAGGGAGTACGCAGTATTTT | CASSGTGSTQYF
TRBJ2-6 | TRBV4-2 | NA | TRBD2 | TGTGCCAGCAGCCAAGAGGGGGGGAGTGGGGCCAACGTCCTGACTTTC | CASSQEGGSGANVLTF
TRBJ2-1 | TRBV19 | NA | NA | TGTGCCAGTAGTATAGCGGGAGTCGGCTACAATGAGCAGTTCTTC | CASSIAGVGYNEQFF
TRBJ1-1 | TRBV6-6 | once | NA | TGTGCCAGCAGTCCGCCCCAGAAGATGAACACTGAAGCTTTCTTT | CASSPPQKMNTEAFF
TRBJ2-3 | TRBV6-1 | NA | TRBD2 | TGTGCCACCCGGACTAGCACGAATACGCAGTATTTT | CATRTSTNTQYF
TRBJ2-5 | TRBV21-1 | NA | NA | TGTGCCAGCAGCAAAGGAGGCAGGGAAGGGGAGACCCAGTACTTC | CASSKGGREGETQYF
TRBJ1-6 | TRBV30 | NA | NA | TGTGCCTGGAGTGTAGAACAGCCGACTTCACCCCTCCACTTT | CAWSVEQPTSPLHF
TRBJ2-5 | TRBV5-1 | NA | TRBD2 | TGCGCCAGCAGCTTGAGTACTAGCGGGAGGGCCAGCTCCGTAGAGACCCAGTACTTC | CASSLSTSGRASSVETQYF
TRBJ2-5 | TRBV19 | NA | NA | TGTGCCAGTAGTATGGGTGGGCCCTGGGTCCAAGAGACCCAGTACTTC | CASSMGGPWVQETQYF
TRBJ2-7 | TRBV18 | NA | TRBD2 | TGTGCCAGCTCAGACGGACTAGCGGGAGACTCCGAGCAGTACTTC | CASSDGLAGDSEQYF
TRBJ2-7 | TRBV10-3 | NA | NA | TGTGCCATCAGGGGGCGGTACGAGCAGTACTTC | CAIRGRYEQYF
TRBJ2-7 | TRBV19 | NA | TRBD1 | TGTGCCAGTAGTATAGATGGACGGCAGGGGGCGAGCTACGAGCAGTACTTC | CASSIDGRQGASYEQYF